This T cell receptor (beta chain) emerged from a study of graft-versus-host responses after intestinal transplantation. Across the whole study: Recipients obtained multivisceral, liver-intestinal, or isolated intestinal transplants. All recipients were given anti-thymocyte globulin induction, and tacrolimus and steroids were then administered for 2 to 4 years. The study's findings and limits: Some GvH clones were seen earlier in gut or blood, suggesting intestinal origin. Those patients showing graft-donor T cell macrochimerism displayed high graft-versus-host to host-versus-graft clonal ratios in allografts.

Sequencing used immunoSEQ multiplex PCR; TCRdb keeps in-frame clones, though not all of them. Of 90,000 to 130,000 clones in the sample, around nine tenths are singletons; the top ten hold about 0.25%. As concerns this clone: Its antigen is unidentified.

The germline V gene encodes CDR1 SNHLY and CDR2 FYNNEI. The CDR3 runs 14 residues. V trimming: 8 bases; J trimming: 3 bases; junction bases outside the gene matches: 5. The chain carries TRBV2 and TRBJ2-5; TRBD2 agrees at 11 bases. The specimen comprised unstimulated CD4+ T cells sorted from spleen or lymph node cells, sampled before transplant. This receptor was identified in a human donor who was the organ donor for an intestinal transplant. The CDR3 reads CASGMGLAEETQYF. The CDR3 DNA reads as TGTGCCAGCGGGATGGGACTAGCGGAAGAGACCCAGTACTTC.